These 14 T cell receptor beta chains originate from one sample sequenced in a study of blood T cells in healthy people across ages. Then a second PCR, running about 7 to 11 cycles, was carried out with a sample-barcoded 5' primer and a J-beta primer mix. One entry per CDR3 protein, called by TCRdb with MiXCR from the 5' RACE reads. The sample consists of 1.5 million to 2 million distinct CDR3 sequences, 28% of them appearing once. Sample: blood. All receptors come from a woman aged 25 to 39 in good health.

To note about this clonotype: The CDR3 does not close with the conserved phenylalanine or tryptophan, likely indicating a read error. This rearrangement joins TRBV7-3 to TRBJ2-7; 13 bases agree with TRBD2. This CDR3 region has 15 residues. Losses at the gene ends were 5 bases for V and 2 bases for J; bases not matched to a gene: 3. Per the germline V gene, CDR1 is SGHTA and CDR2 is FQGTGA. CDR3 loop: CASSLGTSGTYEQYC. As DNA, the CDR3 is TGTGCCAGCAGCCTAGGGACTAGCGGGACCTACGAGCAGTACTGC.

The chain combines TRBV18 with TRBJ1-1; weak D call: TRBD1 (5 bases). Trimming took off 3 bases at V and 8 bases at J, with 19 bases between the two ends. Germline V gene data show CDR1 as KGHSH and CDR2 as LQKENI. This CDR3 is 15 amino acids long. CDR3 in amino acids: CASSPGMSGTGEAFF. CDR3 coding DNA: TGTGCCAGCTCACCGGGTATGTCCGGGACGGGCGAAGCTTTCTTT. Complete variable domain (other parts from reference TRBV18 and TRBJ1-1): NAGVMQNPRHLVRRRGQEARLRCSPMKGHSHVYWYRQLPEEGLKFMVYLQKENIIDESGMPKERFSAEFPKEGPSILRIQQVVRGDSAAYFCASSPGMSGTGEAFFGQGTRLTVV.

The gene calls are TRBV6-2 or TRBV6-3 and TRBJ2-5, with 8 bases fitting TRBD2. Germline CDR1 reads MNHEY; CDR2 reads SVGEGT. The CDR3 runs to 15 residues. Losses at the gene ends were 2 bases for V and 4 bases for J; bases not matched to a gene: 6. CDR3 in amino acids: CASSYGLAGTETQYF. The CDR3 DNA reads TGTGCCAGCAGTTACGGTTTAGCGGGGACAGAGACCCAGTACTTC.

A word on this clonotype: This sequence may be a read error, since a much larger clone differs from it by one base. The rearrangement uses TRBV7-9 and TRBJ2-7; possible D gene TRBD1, 6 bases. Trimming cost V 6 bases and J 8 bases, with 14 bases left between them. The CDR3 sequence is 12 residues long. The germline CDR1 and CDR2 sequences are SEHNR and FQNEAQ (reference sequence). The CDR3, as DNA: TGTGCCAGCAGTGTACAGGGCCCCAAGCAGTACTTC. It encodes CASSVQGPKQYF.

The chain has TRBV6-2 or TRBV6-3 and TRBJ2-1; 9 nucleotides match TRBD2. Germline values: CDR1 MNHEY, CDR2 SVGEGT. This CDR3 has 13 amino acids. The V segment lost 8 bases and the J segment 6 bases; nucleotides outside the gene matches: 5. CDR3 sequence reads: CASDGREGNEQFF. In nucleotides, the CDR3 is TGTGCCAGCGATGGGCGGGAGGGCAATGAGCAGTTCTTC.

The chain links TRBV12-3 or TRBV12-4 to TRBJ1-1, with 7 nucleotides matching TRBD1. The CDR3 covers 16 residues. V lost 6 bases to trimming and J lost 0 bases; unmatched junction nucleotides: 10. DNA for the CDR3: TGTGCCAGCAGCTCAACAGGGGTATATATGAACACTGAAGCTTTCTTT. It specifies CASSSTGVYMNTEAFF.

This clonotype was seen more than once but under ten times. The chain uses TRBV20-1 and TRBJ2-3; D unresolved. Trimming took 6 bases from V and 3 from J, leaving 10 bases between them. The CDR3 has 12 residues. Germline loops: CDR1 DFQATT, CDR2 SNEGSKA (reference sequence). The CDR3 nucleotides read TGCAGTGCCATAGTAACTACAGATACGCAGTATTTT. Translating it yields CSAIVTTDTQYF.

This clonotype has at least ten counts. The J gene is TRBJ2-1, the V gene TRBV29-1, with 7 positions matching TRBD1. The germline gives CDR1 SQVTM, CDR2 ANQGSEA. This CDR3 region has 13 residues. Losses at the gene ends were 8 bases for V and 0 bases for J; bases not matched to a gene: 4. CDR3 sequence (DNA): TGCAGCCTCCGGGACAGCTCCTACAATGAGCAGTTCTTC. Translated, it gives CSLRDSSYNEQFF.

This clonotype has ten or more counts. The genes are TRBV10-2 and TRBJ2-5; 14 bases are a match to TRBD2. CDR3 length equals 17 residues. Germline V gene sequence: CDR1 WSHSY, CDR2 SAAADI. After removal of 3 bases from V and 10 bases from J, the junction contained 13 bases not matched to a gene. CDR3 nucleotides: TGCGCCAGCAGTGACCCTGGGACTAGCGGGAGCCTCGGGTTCCAGTACTTC. It codes for CASSDPGTSGSLGFQYF.

With respect to this clonotype: Possible read error: a much larger clone is one base away. The V call is TRBV11-2, the J call TRBJ2-7, with D possibly called TRBD1 or TRBD2 (6 bases each). The germline V and J ends were trimmed by 5 bases and 7 bases, with 24 bases remaining between them. Per germline, CDR1 SGHAT and CDR2 FQNNGV. The CDR3 spans 16 residues. The CDR3: CASSLGGGTEVNEQYF. For the CDR3, the DNA is TGTGCCAGCAGCCTCGGAGGGGGAACTGAGGTAAATGAGCAGTACTTC.

The DNA for the CDR3 is TGTGCCAGCAGTTTCTCGTTCCGGGGGGATACGCAGTATTTT. The encoded protein is CASSFSFRGDTQYF. This chain uses TRBV12-3 or TRBV12-4 with TRBJ2-3; possible D gene TRBD2, 6 bases. This CDR3 comprises 14 residues. Between the trimmed V and J ends, which lost 3 bases and 6 bases, there was a span of 13 bases.

CDR3 sequence: CASSFPATGLEQYF. In DNA, the CDR3 is TGTGCCAGCAGCTTTCCCGCGACAGGACTCGAGCAGTACTTC. The gene calls are TRBV7-2 and TRBJ2-7, with D perhaps TRBD1 (6 bases). Germline V gives CDR1 SGHTA, CDR2 FQGNSA. This CDR3 has 14 residues. Trimming removed 3 bases at V and 6 bases at J, with 15 bases between.

This clonotype was seen only a few times. The chain couples TRBV12-3 or TRBV12-4 to TRBJ1-2, with D perhaps TRBD1 (6 bases). CDR3 length: 12 amino acids. V lost 8 bases and J lost 4, with 11 bases in between. CDR3 DNA sequence: TGTGCCAGCGCCGAGGACAGCTATGGCTACACCTTC. Encoded protein: CASAEDSYGYTF.

This rearrangement joins TRBV20-1 to TRBJ2-5; tentative D call: TRBD1 (6 bases). Germline CDR1 is DFQATT and CDR2 is SNEGSKA (reference sequence). This CDR3 has 16 residues. Trimming pared 5 bases from V and 5 bases from J, leaving 24 bases between. The CDR3 region has the DNA TGCAGTGCTCTCTATAGGGGGACGGAAGTTTGGGAGACCCAGTACTTC. Translated, it gives CSALYRGTEVWETQYF.